A selection of T cell receptor beta chains follows, all from one sample in a study of metastatic and nonmetastatic thyroid tumors. From the PCR reads, TCRdb re-called clones with MiXCR. Of some 28,000 clones in the sample, over 15% are singletons; the top ten hold roughly 4%. The sequencing sample was made of blood. These receptors were taken from a female donor with papillary thyroid cancer or a benign thyroid nodule (not recorded which). Some clones in this sample may be carry-over from other donors' samples. Each CDR3 is given with its conserved first and last residue. The D gene is left open where the match is weak. Clone sizes are given selectively: once, few, many, or a class where the clone is expanded.

many,TRBD2,TRBJ2-2,TRBV28,TGTGCCAGCAGACCTAGCGGGACGGGCACCGGGGAGCTGTTTTTT,CASRPSGTGTGELFF
many,NA,TRBJ2-2,TRBV28,TGTGCCAGCAGTGCAGGGTTGGTCACCGGGGAGCTGCTTTTT,CASSAGLVTGELLF
NA,NA,TRBJ2-7,TRBV6-6,TGTGCCAGCAGTTACGGGTTGAGGGGGATGAAGTACTTC,CASSYGLRGMKYF
many,NA,TRBJ2-1,TRBV6-1,TGTGCCAGCAGTTTTAGCTGGAGCTCCTACAATGAGCAGTTCTTC,CASSFSWSSYNEQFF
many,NA,TRBJ2-4,TRBV11-2,TGTGCCAGCAGCTTATATAGGGAGTCCATTCAGTACTTC,CASSLYRESIQYF
few,TRBD2,TRBJ2-1,TRBV12-3/TRBV12-4,TGTGCCAGCAGACACACACTGGGACTAGCGGGGAATGAGCAGTTCTTC,CASRHTLGLAGNEQFF
many,NA,TRBJ1-6,TRBV10-3,TGTGCCATCAGTGAGCGGGAGTTTTCACCCCTCCACTTT,CAISEREFSPLHF
few,NA,TRBJ2-3,TRBV10-2,TGCGCCAGCGCCACCTCACAGGTTTGGACAGATACGCAGTATTTT,CASATSQVWTDTQYF
NA,TRBD1,TRBJ2-1,TRBV28,TGTGCCAGCAGTTCAAACTCTGGACAGGTCGGATCAGATGAGCAGTTCTTC,CASSSNSGQVGSDEQFF
many,TRBD2,TRBJ2-5,TRBV6-1,TGTGCCAGCAGCCTACGGGGGGACTCCCGGGGGGAGACCCAGTACTTC,CASSLRGDSRGETQYF
NA,TRBD2,TRBJ2-7,TRBV20-1,TGCAGTGCTACAGGCAGCGGGAGCCCCTACGATCATTACTTC,CSATGSGSPYDHYF
many,NA,TRBJ2-3,TRBV4-3,TGCGCCAGCAGCCAAGCTTGGTCCCGCAGCGGAAAAACAGATACGCAGTATTTT,CASSQAWSRSGKTDTQYF
many,NA,TRBJ2-2,TRBV27,TGTGCCAGCAGTTTAAGGCTAGGAGACACCGGGGAGCTGTTTTTT,CASSLRLGDTGELFF
NA,NA,TRBJ1-2,TRBV7-8,TGTGCCAGCAGCTTAGTGATGGGAGACTATGGCTACACCTTC,CASSLVMGDYGYTF
many,NA,TRBJ2-6,TRBV3-1,TGTGCCAGCAGCCCGACTTCTGGGGCCAACGTCCTGACTTTC,CASSPTSGANVLTF
NA,TRBD2,TRBJ2-2,TRBV12-3/TRBV12-4,TGTGCCAGCAGTTTACCCCTTGGTGGGCGGAGCGGGGAGCTGTTCTTT,CASSLPLGGRSGELFF
many,NA,TRBJ1-1,TRBV7-7,TGTGCTAGCAGCCACAGCCAAGGGACTGAAGCTTTCTTT,CASSHSQGTEAFF
many,TRBD2,TRBJ2-3,TRBV15,TGTGCCACCAGCAGAGGGACTAGCGGGAGCTTTCGGTATTTT,CATSRGTSGSFRYF
many,NA,TRBJ2-7,TRBV7-8,TGTGCCAGCAGCTTAACGGCGGGTCAAAACTACGAGCAGTACTTC,CASSLTAGQNYEQYF
NA,NA,TRBJ1-2,TRBV7-2,TGTGCCAGCAGTCATCCCTCGCCCGGGCCTTCTGGCTACACCTTC,CASSHPSPGPSGYTF
many,TRBD2,TRBJ2-1,TRBV20-1,TGCAGTGCTAGAGATCGTTCACCCGCGGGAGGCATCTACAATGAGCAGTTCTTC,CSARDRSPAGGIYNEQFF
many,TRBD2,TRBJ2-7,TRBV3-1,TGTGCCAGCAGCCTCAGACCCAGGACTAGCGGGGTCTACGAGCAGTACTTC,CASSLRPRTSGVYEQYF
once,NA,TRBJ2-7,TRBV5-1,TGCGCCAGCAGCTTGGCCAGGCATCGCGAGCAGTACTTC,CASSLARHREQYF
many,TRBD2,TRBJ2-2,TRBV28,TGTGCCAGCAGTTTTCGGGCTAGCGGAACCGGGGAGCTGTTTTTT,CASSFRASGTGELFF
many,NA,TRBJ2-7,TRBV6-1,TGTGCCAGCAGCGACGACCGCTACGAGCAGTACTTC,CASSDDRYEQYF
NA,TRBD2,TRBJ2-7,TRBV2,TGTGCCAGCAGTGAAAGTGTAGCGGGGGCATCCTACGAGCAGTACTTC,CASSESVAGASYEQYF
many,TRBD2,TRBJ2-7,TRBV3-1,TGTGCCAGCAGCACGGGACTAGCGGCCTCCTACTACGAGCAGTACTTC,CASSTGLAASYYEQYF
many,NA,TRBJ1-2,TRBV12-3/TRBV12-4,TGTGCCAGCAGTTACGGACAGCTTGACTATGGCTACACCTTC,CASSYGQLDYGYTF
few,TRBD1,TRBJ2-7,TRBV27,TGTGCCAGCGGCCCCGGGACAGTGTGCTTTGGCTCCTACGAGCAGTACTTC,CASGPGTVCFGSYEQYF
many,NA,TRBJ1-4,TRBV2,TGTGCCAGCAGTGAAGGCGCAGGGGTTGGTGAAAAACTGTTTTTT,CASSEGAGVGEKLFF
NA,TRBD2,TRBJ2-3,TRBV7-3,TGTGCCAGCAGCCCAAATGGCGGGAGGTGGGATACGCAGTATTTT,CASSPNGGRWDTQYF
many,NA,TRBJ2-2,TRBV20-1,TGCAGTGCTAGCGCCGGGAGTTGGTCCGGGGAGCTGTTTTTT,CSASAGSWSGELFF
NA,NA,TRBJ1-2,TRBV6-1,TGTGCCAGCTCCCCTGGGAGTAGGGATGGCTACACCTTC,CASSPGSRDGYTF
few,NA,TRBJ2-7,TRBV7-6,TGTGTCAGCAGCTTAGTCGCGAATGAGCAGTACTTC,CVSSLVANEQYF
many,TRBD2,TRBJ2-1,TRBV15,TGTGCCACCAGCAGAGACCGGAGCGGGAGGGATTACAATGAGCAGTTCTTC,CATSRDRSGRDYNEQFF
medium-sized,NA,TRBJ2-2,TRBV11-2,TGTGCCAGCAGCTTGCGTGAGGCTCGCACCGGGGAGCTGTTTTTT,CASSLREARTGELFF
many,NA,TRBJ1-5,TRBV28,TGTGCCAGCAGTTTGACACGTCGGAATCAGCCCCAGCATTTT,CASSLTRRNQPQHF
NA,NA,TRBJ1-2,TRBV7-9,TGTGCCAGCAGCGTCCTACTGGGGGGCTACACCTTC,CASSVLLGGYTF
many,TRBD1,TRBJ2-1,TRBV11-1,TGTGCCAGCAGCCAGGACAGGGGCCCCTACAATGAGCAGTTCTTC,CASSQDRGPYNEQFF
many,NA,TRBJ2-3,TRBV10-3,TGTGCCATCAGTGATTCCGGAGATCACACAGATACGCAGTATTTT,CAISDSGDHTDTQYF
few,TRBD2,TRBJ2-3,TRBV5-1,TGCGCCAGCAGCTCTGAACAACTAGCGCGCTCTCATACGCAGTATTTT,CASSSEQLARSHTQYF
NA,NA,TRBJ2-7,TRBV11-2,TGTGCCAGCAGCTTAGTTGGGGGCAGCCCTTCGTACGAGCAGTACTTC,CASSLVGGSPSYEQYF
NA,NA,TRBJ1-1,TRBV6-1,TGTGCCAGCAGCGAGGACCGTTACACTGAAGCTTTCTTT,CASSEDRYTEAFF
many,NA,TRBJ2-2,TRBV4-1,TGCGCCAGCAGCCAAGATGTGCATCCGCAGCGCACCGGGGAGCTGTTTTTT,CASSQDVHPQRTGELFF